This T cell receptor beta chain came from a study of post-analysis software for immune sequencing data. Included in the TCR beta cDNA libraries were unique molecular identifiers. MiXCR, run by TCRdb on the PCR reads, gives a single entry per CDR3 protein. The sample includes hundreds of thousands of distinct CDR3 sequences, roughly 45% of them seen just once. The CDR3 spans 12 residues. CDR1 MNHEY and CDR2 SVGEGT come from the germline V gene. Study-level findings and limits: Five or six TRBV segments, including TRBV5-6, TRBV5-1 and TRBV20-1, were more frequent in patients than controls.

With regard to this clonotype: Its specificity is unknown. One junction end does not reproduce the germline sequence, and a read error may be involved.

The source material was blood. This clonotype originated in a girl under 18 with multiple sclerosis. This chain uses TRBV6-2 or TRBV6-3 with TRBJ2-3, with 10 bases identical to TRBD2. CDR3 amino acids: CASSASGSTQYF. The CDR3 coding sequence is TGTGCTAGCAGTGCTAGCGGGAGCACGCAGTATTTT.